The 3 T cell receptor beta chains below all came from one sample that was sequenced in a study of T cell changes during pregnancy in multiple sclerosis. This table comes from immunoSEQ multiplex PCR, and its TCRdb copy is limited to in-frame clones, with some not included. This table holds 40,000 to 45,000 clones, 75% to 95% found once. This sample comprised CD4+ T cells from peripheral blood mononuclear cells, obtained before pregnancy. The receptors originated from a female donor with multiple sclerosis, enrolled in a pregnancy study.

The chain has TRBV19 and TRBJ2-2; possibly TRBD1 for D (6 bases). Trimming shortened V by 8 bases and J by 0 bases, and 10 bases separated the two germline ends. The CDR3 totals 14 residues. Germline-derived CDR1 and CDR2 are LNHDA and SQIVND (reference sequence). CDR3 in amino acids: CASRAGANTGELFF. The CDR3 DNA reads TGTGCCAGTCGGGCAGGGGCGAACACCGGGGAGCTGTTTTTT.

The rearrangement uses TRBV29-1 and TRBJ2-7; the match to TRBD1 covers 7 bases. CDR3 length equals 15 residues. V shed 7 bases and J 4 bases; nucleotides not matched to a gene: 16. Germline CDR1 and CDR2: SQVTM and ANQGSEA. DNA for the CDR3: TGCAGCGCCATGAACAGGGGCTTGGGTAGTTACGAGCAGTACTTC. This gives the protein CSAMNRGLGSYEQYF.

The chain carries TRBV6-5 and TRBJ2-5, with a weak D call TRBD2 (5 bases). Trimming pared 0 bases from V and 2 bases from J, leaving 13 bases between. Germline V gene sequence: CDR1 MNHEY, CDR2 SVGAGI. CDR3 length: 16 residues. The CDR3 spells CASSYSTALAQETQYF. The CDR3 nucleotides are TGTGCCAGCAGTTACTCGACGGCCCTAGCTCAAGAGACCCAGTACTTC.